This TCR beta chain was documented in a study of blood T cell repertoires in COVID-19. Study-level information: The origin of the acute and convalescent COVID-19 samples was the United States, Italy and Spain. T cells, B-cell-depleted T cells, or PBMCs provided the cDNA or gDNA that served as material.

CDR1 and CDR2 (germline): LGHDT, YNNKEL (reference sequence). This CDR3 has 19 amino acids. The V segment lost 4 bases and the J segment 2 bases; nucleotides outside the gene matches: 11. Here immunoSEQ multiplex PCR was the method, and the copy in TCRdb shows in-frame clones only, minus some. The sample has about 170,000 clones, around 85% seen once. The material sequenced was peripheral blood. The chain has TRBV3-1 (or the pseudogene TRBV3-2) and TRBJ2-3; 14 bases are shared with TRBD2. This TCR derives from an elderly woman with COVID-19, enrolled during active disease. CDR3 loop: CASSRRGLAGGYLTDTQYF. The DNA of the CDR3 is TGTGCCAGCAGCCGCCGTGGACTAGCGGGGGGCTATCTCACAGATACGCAGTATTTT.